The rows below give T cell receptor beta chains drawn from one sample of a study of shared clonotypes between healthy human individuals. The protocol was immunoSEQ multiplex PCR, while the TCRdb copy is restricted to in-frame clones and leaves out a portion. In the table there are 330,000 or so clones, 73% of which are singletons. Sequencing was carried out using memory CD4+ T cells sorted from blood. The origin of the receptors is a man aged 25 to 40 in good health. Each CDR3 is given with its conserved first and last residue. The D gene is left open where the match is weak. Clone size is shown for a subset of rows, as once, few, many or a class of expanded clone.

V	length	size	J	D	CDR3	DNA
TRBV2	14	-	TRBJ1-2	TRBD1	CASSASGTGVGYTF	TGTGCCAGCAGCGCATCCGGGACAGGGGTAGGCTACACCTTC
TRBV27	15	-	TRBJ2-1	-	CASSPSGSSYNEQFF	TGTGCCAGCAGTCCAAGCGGTAGCTCCTACAATGAGCAGTTCTTC
TRBV6-1	13	-	TRBJ1-5	-	CASTLNSGQPQHF	TGTGCCAGCACCCTTAACAGTGGGCAGCCCCAGCATTTT
TRBV9	14	-	TRBJ1-2	TRBD1	CASSLTEGAYGYTF	TGTGCCAGCAGCCTCACAGAGGGGGCCTATGGCTACACCTTC
TRBV7-2	14	-	TRBJ2-7	TRBD2	CASSRLAGVNEQYF	TGTGCCAGCAGCCGACTAGCGGGAGTCAACGAGCAGTACTTC
TRBV30	15	-	TRBJ2-5	-	CAWSPGTPGRETQYF	TGTGCCTGGAGTCCCGGGACTCCAGGGAGGGAGACCCAGTACTTC
TRBV5-4	15	-	TRBJ2-5	TRBD1	CASSLGGGRQETQYF	TGTGCCAGCAGCTTGGGAGGGGGCAGGCAAGAGACCCAGTACTTC
TRBV6-5	13	few	TRBJ1-2	-	CASSLTGNYGYTF	TGTGCCAGCAGCTTGACAGGAAACTATGGCTACACCTTC
TRBV18	15	once	TRBJ1-5	-	CASSPVAGDNQPQHF	TGTGCCAGCTCACCTGTGGCGGGGGACAATCAGCCCCAGCATTTT
TRBV7-9	11	-	TRBJ1-2	-	CASSFGRGYTF	TGTGCCAGCAGCTTTGGTCGAGGCTACACCTTC
TRBV5-6	13	-	TRBJ2-7	TRBD1	CASSLDRGNEQYF	TGTGCCAGCAGCCTGGACAGGGGGAACGAGCAGTACTTC
TRBV5-1	15	few	TRBJ2-5	TRBD1	CASSLGQGIQETQYF	TGCGCCAGCAGCTTGGGACAGGGGATACAAGAGACCCAGTACTTC
TRBV7-8	16	-	TRBJ2-7	TRBD2	CASSVSALAGYYEQYF	TGTGCCAGCAGCGTATCAGCACTAGCGGGATACTACGAGCAGTACTTC
TRBV19	15	-	TRBJ2-1	-	CASSSAGSTYNEQFF	TGTGCCAGTAGTTCAGCCGGGAGTACTTACAATGAGCAGTTCTTC
TRBV11-2	17	-	TRBJ2-1	TRBD2	CASSPGTSGGSYNEQFF	TGTGCCAGCAGCCCCGGGACTAGCGGGGGTTCCTACAATGAGCAGTTCTTC
TRBV9	15	-	TRBJ2-5	TRBD2	CASSVSSGIGETQYF	TGTGCCAGCAGCGTGTCTAGCGGGATTGGAGAGACCCAGTACTTC
TRBV27	15	-	TRBJ2-2	-	CASSLGTMNTGELFF	TGTGCCAGCAGTTTAGGGACCATGAACACCGGGGAGCTGTTTTTT
TRBV9	18	-	TRBJ2-2	TRBD2	CASSGRTSGRGNTGELFF	TGTGCCAGCAGCGGCCGGACTAGCGGGAGGGGTAACACCGGGGAGCTGTTTTTT
TRBV18	13	-	TRBJ2-5	-	CASSTVELETQYF	TGTGCCAGCTCGACCGTGGAATTGGAGACCCAGTACTTC
TRBV10-2	14	-	TRBJ2-5	-	CASNGERNQETQYF	TGCGCCAGCAATGGAGAGCGGAACCAAGAGACCCAGTACTTC
TRBV11-1	18	-	TRBJ2-2	TRBD2	CASSFSSGGRSATGELFF	TGTGCCAGCAGCTTTTCTTCTGGCGGGAGGTCGGCCACCGGGGAGCTGTTTTTT
TRBV6-5	14	-	TRBJ2-5	-	CASSYGGVSETQYF	TGTGCCAGCAGTTACGGGGGAGTGTCCGAGACCCAGTACTTC
TRBV6-5	15	-	TRBJ2-7	TRBD1	CASSHKDRAFYEQYF	TGTGCCAGCAGTCACAAGGACAGGGCGTTCTACGAGCAGTACTTC
TRBV19	14	-	TRBJ2-7	TRBD1	CASSNGQGSYEQYF	TGTGCCAGTAGTAACGGACAGGGGAGCTACGAGCAGTACTTC
TRBV7-7	13	many	TRBJ2-3	-	CASSLTPWDTQYF	TGTGCCAGCAGCTTAACTCCCTGGGATACGCAGTATTTT
TRBV25-1	15	-	TRBJ1-1	-	CASRAFRRENTEAFF	TGTGCCAGCAGGGCGTTTCGACGGGAGAACACTGAAGCTTTCTTT
TRBV15	14	-	TRBJ2-1	TRBD2	CATSTTSGRGEQFF	TGTGCCACCAGCACCACTAGCGGGAGGGGTGAGCAGTTCTTC
TRBV5-5	11	once	TRBJ1-2	-	CASTLEYGYTF	TGTGCCAGCACCCTCGAATATGGCTACACCTTC
TRBV30	14	-	TRBJ2-1	TRBD2	CAWSRTSSYNEQFF	TGTGCCTGGAGTCGGACTAGCTCCTACAATGAGCAGTTCTTC
TRBV11-2	19	few	TRBJ2-7	TRBD1	CASSLLGTGAIRGSYEQYF	TGTGCCAGCAGCTTACTTGGGACAGGGGCAATCAGAGGCTCCTACGAGCAGTACTTC
TRBV10-1	13	-	TRBJ2-5	-	CASSQGFQETQYF	TGCGCCAGCAGCCAAGGGTTTCAAGAGACCCAGTACTTC
TRBV5-1	16	few	TRBJ2-1	TRBD2	CASSLANSGSGDEQFF	TGCGCCAGCAGCTTGGCCAATAGCGGGAGCGGGGATGAGCAGTTCTTC
TRBV7-9	14	-	TRBJ2-1	-	CAGYDTPEGPARFF	TGTGCCGGTTACGATACCCCTGAGGGACCTGCACGGTTCTTC
TRBV28	15	few	TRBJ1-5	TRBD1	CASRRQGFEDQPQHF	TGTGCCAGCAGGCGACAGGGGTTTGAGGATCAGCCCCAGCATTTT
TRBV5-1	12	-	TRBJ2-7	-	CASSSLTYEQYF	TGCGCCAGCAGCTCCCTCACCTACGAGCAGTACTTC
TRBV6-6	12	-	TRBJ2-7	TRBD1	CASGTVSYEQYF	TGTGCCAGTGGGACAGTTTCCTACGAGCAGTACTTC
TRBV4-1	17	-	TRBJ2-3	-	CASSQDEMTRRTDTQYF	TGCGCCAGCAGCCAAGACGAAATGACCCGCCGCACAGATACGCAGTATTTT